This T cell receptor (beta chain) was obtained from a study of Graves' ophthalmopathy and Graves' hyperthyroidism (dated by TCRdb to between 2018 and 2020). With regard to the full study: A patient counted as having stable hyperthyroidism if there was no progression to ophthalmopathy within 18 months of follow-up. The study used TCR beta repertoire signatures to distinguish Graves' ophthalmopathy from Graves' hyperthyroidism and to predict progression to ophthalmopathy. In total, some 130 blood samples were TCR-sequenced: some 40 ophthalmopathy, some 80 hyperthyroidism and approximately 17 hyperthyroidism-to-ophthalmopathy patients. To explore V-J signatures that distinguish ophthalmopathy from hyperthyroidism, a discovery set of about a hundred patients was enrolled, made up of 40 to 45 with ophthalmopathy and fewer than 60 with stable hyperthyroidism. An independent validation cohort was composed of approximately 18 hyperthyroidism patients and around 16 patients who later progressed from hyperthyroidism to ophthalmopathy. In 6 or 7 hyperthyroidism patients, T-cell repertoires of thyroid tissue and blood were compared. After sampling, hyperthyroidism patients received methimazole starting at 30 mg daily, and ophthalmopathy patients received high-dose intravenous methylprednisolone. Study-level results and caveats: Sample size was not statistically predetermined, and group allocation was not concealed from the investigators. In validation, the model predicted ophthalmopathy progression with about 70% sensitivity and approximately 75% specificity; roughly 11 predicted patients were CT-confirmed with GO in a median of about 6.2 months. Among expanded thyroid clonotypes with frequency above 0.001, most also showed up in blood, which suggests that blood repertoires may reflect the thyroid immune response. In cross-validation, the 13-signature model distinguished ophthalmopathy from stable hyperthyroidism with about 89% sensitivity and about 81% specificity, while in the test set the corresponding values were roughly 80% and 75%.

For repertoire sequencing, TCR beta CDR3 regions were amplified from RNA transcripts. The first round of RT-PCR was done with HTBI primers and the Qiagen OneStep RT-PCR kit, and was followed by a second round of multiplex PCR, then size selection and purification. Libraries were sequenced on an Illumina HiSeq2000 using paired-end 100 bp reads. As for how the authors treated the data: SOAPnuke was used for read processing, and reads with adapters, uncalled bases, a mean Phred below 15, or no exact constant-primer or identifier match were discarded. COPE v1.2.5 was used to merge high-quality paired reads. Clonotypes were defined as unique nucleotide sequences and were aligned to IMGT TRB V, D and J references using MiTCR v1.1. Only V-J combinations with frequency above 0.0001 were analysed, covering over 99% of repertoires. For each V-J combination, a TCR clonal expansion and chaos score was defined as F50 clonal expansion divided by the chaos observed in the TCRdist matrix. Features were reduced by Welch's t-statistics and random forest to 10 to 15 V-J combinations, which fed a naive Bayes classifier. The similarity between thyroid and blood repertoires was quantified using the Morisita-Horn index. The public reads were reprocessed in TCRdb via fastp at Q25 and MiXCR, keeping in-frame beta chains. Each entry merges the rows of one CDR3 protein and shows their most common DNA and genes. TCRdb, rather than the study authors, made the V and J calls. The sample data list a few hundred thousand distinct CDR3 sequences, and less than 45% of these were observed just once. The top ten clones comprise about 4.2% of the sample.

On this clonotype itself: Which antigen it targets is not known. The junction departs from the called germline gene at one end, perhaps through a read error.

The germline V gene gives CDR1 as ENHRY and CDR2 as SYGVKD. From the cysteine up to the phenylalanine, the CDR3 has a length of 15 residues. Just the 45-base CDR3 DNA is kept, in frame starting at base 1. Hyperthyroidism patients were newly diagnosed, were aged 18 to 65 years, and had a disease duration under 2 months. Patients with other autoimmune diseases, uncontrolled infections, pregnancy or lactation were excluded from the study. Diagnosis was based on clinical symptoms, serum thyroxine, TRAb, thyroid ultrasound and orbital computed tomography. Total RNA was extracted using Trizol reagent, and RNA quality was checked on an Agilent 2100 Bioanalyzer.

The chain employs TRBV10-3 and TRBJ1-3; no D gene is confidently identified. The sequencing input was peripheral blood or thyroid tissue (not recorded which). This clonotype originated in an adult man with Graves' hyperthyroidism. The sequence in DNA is TGTGCCAGCAGTGAACAGAGCCGCTCTGGAAACACCATATATTTT. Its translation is CASSEQSRSGNTIYF.